This is a list of T cell receptor beta chains from one sample in a study of cytomegalovirus exposure and HLA in healthy donors. Generated by immunoSEQ multiplex PCR, the TCRdb table keeps only in-frame clones and is missing some. This table holds some 140,000 clones, around 85% found once. Sequencing was carried out using PBMCs. The receptors stem from a man between 18 and 35 years old in good health and CMV-seronegative. Each CDR3 is given with its conserved first and last residue. The D gene is left open where the match is weak. The size entry is marked missing in some rows and otherwise reads once, few, many or a size class.

TRBJ2-1 | TRBV2 | - | TRBD2 | TGTGCCAGCAGTGTTTCTAGCGGGGGTAATGAGCAGTTCTTC | CASSVSSGGNEQFF
TRBJ2-1 | TRBV7-2 | - | TRBD1 | TGTGCCAGCAGCGTCGACAGGGGGGGAAGTGAGCAGTTCTTC | CASSVDRGGSEQFF
TRBJ2-7 | TRBV18 | - | - | TGTGCCAGCTCACTTTCAGGTCCCCTTTACGGCTACGAGCAGTACTTC | CASSLSGPLYGYEQYF
TRBJ1-4 | TRBV27 | - | - | TGTGCCAGCACAAGTTGGGCAGGGGATGAAAAACTGTTTTTT | CASTSWAGDEKLFF
TRBJ2-2 | TRBV6-5 | few | TRBD1 | TGTGCCAGCAGTTACGGGACAGGGTTCACCGGGGAGCTGTTTTTT | CASSYGTGFTGELFF
TRBJ2-7 | TRBV27 | - | TRBD1 | TGTGCCAGCACGACAGGGGGCGCCCCCAATAACAAGCAGTACTTC | CASTTGGAPNNKQYF
TRBJ2-7 | TRBV7-2 | - | - | TGTGCCAGCAGCATTCAGGGTGCTCGCTACGAGCAGTACTTC | CASSIQGARYEQYF
TRBJ2-7 | TRBV5-5 | - | TRBD1 | TGTGCCAGCAGCGGTCGGACAGGGGGCATCGAGCAGTACTTC | CASSGRTGGIEQYF
TRBJ1-1 | TRBV19 | - | - | TGTGCCAGTAGTAGGGGCTGGGACACTGAAGCTTTCTTT | CASSRGWDTEAFF
TRBJ2-1 | TRBV6-4 | - | TRBD2 | TGTGCCAGCAGTGACTCGACTAGCGGGGGGGATGAGCAGTTCTTC | CASSDSTSGGDEQFF
TRBJ2-1 | TRBV6-5 | once | - | TGTGCCAGCTCCGGGTCGGGGAATGAGCAGTTCTTC | CASSGSGNEQFF
TRBJ2-2 | TRBV28 | - | TRBD1 | TGTGCCAGCAGTTCTAATATTGGACAGGGGCTAAACACCGGGGAGCTGTTTTTT | CASSSNIGQGLNTGELFF
TRBJ2-7 | TRBV14 | - | - | TGTGCCAGCAGCTTAGGACAAATCTACGAGCAGTACTTC | CASSLGQIYEQYF
TRBJ2-7 | TRBV2 | many | - | TGTGCCAGCTCTATAACGGGGGGGGACAGCTCCTACGAGCAGTACTTC | CASSITGGDSSYEQYF
TRBJ2-7 | TRBV6-6 | few | - | TGTGCCAGCAGTTCGCGTTACGAGCAGTACTTC | CASSSRYEQYF
TRBJ2-7 | TRBV6-1 | - | - | TGTGCCAGCAGTGAAGCGCGTCCTCCTGAGAACCCTCCCTACGAGCAGTACTTC | CASSEARPPENPPYEQYF
TRBJ2-1 | TRBV7-9 | - | TRBD2 | TGTGCCAGCAGCTTCGGAGCGGGGGAGCAGTTCTTC | CASSFGAGEQFF
TRBJ1-3 | TRBV7-9 | - | - | TGTGCCAGCAGCTTCCGACGAATCCCAGACAGAAACTCTGGAAACACCATATATTTT | CASSFRRIPDRNSGNTIYF
TRBJ2-5 | TRBV5-4 | once | TRBD2 | TGTGCCAGCAGCATGACTAGCGGGGGGGTTGGGACCCAGTACTTC | CASSMTSGGVGTQYF
TRBJ1-1 | TRBV7-2 | - | - | TGTGCCAGCAGCTCAGACAGAATGAACACTGAAGCTTTCTTT | CASSSDRMNTEAFF
TRBJ2-7 | TRBV6-6 | - | TRBD1 | TGTGCCAGCAGTTTGGCTGGGGCAGGGGGCTACGAGCAGTACTTC | CASSLAGAGGYEQYF
TRBJ2-5 | TRBV7-6 | - | TRBD2 | TGTGCCAGCAGCTTAGGAGGACTAGCGGGAGGACAAGAGACCCAGTACTTC | CASSLGGLAGGQETQYF
TRBJ2-3 | TRBV7-2 | - | TRBD1 | TGTGCCAGCAGCTTGGGACAGGGACGGCCGTCAGATACGCAGTATTTT | CASSLGQGRPSDTQYF
TRBJ2-1 | TRBV12-1 | - | - | TGTGCCAGCAGCGCCCGACTAGCGGGGGGCTGGAATGAGCAGTTCTTC | CASSARLAGGWNEQFF
TRBJ1-2 | TRBV4-2 | once | TRBD1 | TGTGCCAGCAGCCCGAGGGACAGGGGGCCAGGGCATGGCTACACCTTC | CASSPRDRGPGHGYTF
TRBJ2-7 | TRBV4-1 | - | TRBD1 | TGCGCCAGCAGCCAACCGCGGCAGGGGGCGAGCTCCGAGCAGTACTTC | CASSQPRQGASSEQYF
TRBJ2-6 | TRBV4-2 | - | - | TGTGCCAGCAGCCAAGAGGTCGGAGGCTTGGGCTCTGGGGCCAACGTCCTGACTTTC | CASSQEVGGLGSGANVLTF
TRBJ2-2 | TRBV10-3 | - | TRBD2 | TGTGCCATCAGTACAAGGACTAGCGGGGGTGGCGGGGAGCTGTTTTTT | CAISTRTSGGGGELFF
TRBJ2-2 | TRBV7-6 | once | - | TGTGCCAGCAGCTTAGGCGGCCGGGTTCCAGCCGGGGAGCTGTTTTTT | CASSLGGRVPAGELFF